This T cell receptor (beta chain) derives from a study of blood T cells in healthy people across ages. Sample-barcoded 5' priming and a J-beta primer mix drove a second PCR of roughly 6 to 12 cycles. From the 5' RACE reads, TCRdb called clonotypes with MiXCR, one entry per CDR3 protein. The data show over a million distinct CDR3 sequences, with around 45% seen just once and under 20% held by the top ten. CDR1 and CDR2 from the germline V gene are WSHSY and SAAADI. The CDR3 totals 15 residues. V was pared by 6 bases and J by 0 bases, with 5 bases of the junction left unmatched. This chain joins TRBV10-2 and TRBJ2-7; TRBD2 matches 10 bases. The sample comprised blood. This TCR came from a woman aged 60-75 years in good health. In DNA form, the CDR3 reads TGCGCCAGCAGGGGACTAGCGCAAGTCTCCTACGAGCAGTACTTC. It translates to CASRGLAQVSYEQYF.